The clone carrying this TCR beta chain was picked up many times. As yet, its antigen is unknown. This sample is drawn from a study of regulatory T cells in long-lasting Graves disease. Study information: Positive TSH receptor antibodies alongside over 5 years of antithyroid drugs were what marked Graves' disease as persistent.

Both iRepertoire HTBI primers and Arm-PCR of CDR3 regions were used to build the TCR beta libraries. TCRdb itself ran the multiplex PCR reads through MiXCR, one entry per CDR3 protein. Of about 470,000 distinct CDR3 sequences listed, around 20% were seen once; the top ten hold 7.8%. V was clipped by 3 bases and J by 4 bases; unmatched bases: 8. Germline CDR1 KGHSH, CDR2 LQKENI. The CDR3 runs 15 residues. Time point specified: persistent/refractory GD, antithyroid drugs over 5 years with positive TRAb. RNA extracted from PBMCs served as the sequencing template. Whole-study results and caveats: The work looked only at peripheral blood and did not look at thyroid tissue. Persistent disease was characterized by preferential usage of TRBV28, TRBJ1-2 and TRBJ2-5. Persistent patients shared more public clonotypes (2,741) than new patients (more than 900).

This chain links TRBV18 with TRBJ2-7; 8 nucleotides line up with TRBD1. The source was peripheral blood mononuclear cells (PBMCs), collected when the disease was refractory, from a patient treated with antithyroid drugs. This receptor was identified in a female donor with Graves disease. The CDR3, as DNA: TGTGCCAGCTCACCTCGGACAGGGAGCGGTTACGAGCAGTACTTC. This gives the protein CASSPRTGSGYEQYF.